What follows are 14 T cell receptor beta chains derived from one specimen sequenced in a study of cytomegalovirus exposure and HLA in healthy donors. The PCR contained 60 Vbeta and 13 Jbeta primers. Profiling relied on immunoSEQ multiplex PCR, and the TCRdb table lists in-frame clones only, not all of them. The sample shows about 190,000 clones, just under 75% of them seen only once. The sequenced sample was PBMCs. The receptors derive from a young man in good health and CMV-seropositive.

The chain links TRBV7-9 to TRBJ2-5; unclear D gene. V was pared by 5 bases and J by 5 bases, with 6 bases between. CDR1 and CDR2 from the germline V gene are SEHNR and FQNEAQ (reference sequence). The CDR3 loop spans 11 amino acids. CDR3 bases: TGTGCCAGCAGCCCCATCGAGACCCAGTACTTC. Its protein product is CASSPIETQYF.

J is TRBJ2-7 and V is TRBV11-1; the match to TRBD1 covers 8 bases. The germline gives CDR1 SGHAT, CDR2 FQDESV (reference sequence). The CDR3 runs to 14 residues. The V gene end was trimmed by 6 bases and the J gene end by 3 bases; junction bases not matched to a gene: 7. CDR3 sequence (DNA): TGTGCCAGCAGTGTCCGGACAGGGAACTACGAGCAGTACTTC. As protein: CASSVRTGNYEQYF.

The gene calls are TRBV10-3 and TRBJ2-7; 8 positions match TRBD2. V shed 10 bases and J 6 bases; nucleotides not matched to a gene: 5. CDR3 length equals 11 residues. Germline V CDR1 and CDR2: ENHRY, SYGVKD. CDR3 sequence (DNA): TGTGCCACCGGGGGGGAGGCCGAGCAGTACTTC. Residues: CATGGEAEQYF.

This chain uses TRBV5-6 with TRBJ1-2; D possibly corresponds to TRBD1 (6 bases). V was cut by 1 base and J by 5 bases, with 15 bases left in between. Germline loops: CDR1 SGHDT, CDR2 YYEEEE. CDR3 length: 15 amino acids. This CDR3 is CASSLSGAPLYGYTF. DNA for the CDR3: TGTGCCAGCAGCTTGTCAGGGGCACCCTTGTATGGCTACACCTTC.

V and J are TRBV11-2 and TRBJ1-2; 10 bases align to TRBD1. CDR3 length equals 15 residues. V dropped 2 bases and J dropped 5; count of bases not matched to a gene: 5. Germline CDR1 SGHAT, CDR2 FQNNGV. CDR3 nucleotides: TGTGCCAGCAGCTTAACTGGGACAGGGGATTATGGCTACACCTTC. This sequence encodes CASSLTGTGDYGYTF.

The gene calls are TRBV9 and TRBJ2-3, with 11 bases aligning to TRBD2. The germline V gene has CDR1 SGDLS and CDR2 YYNGEE. The CDR3 covers 17 residues. V shed 6 bases and J 6 bases; nucleotides not matched to a gene: 15. CDR3 amino acids: CASTLGGGRLAGDTQYF. CDR3 nucleotide sequence: TGTGCCAGCACCTTAGGGGGGGGGAGACTAGCGGGGGATACGCAGTATTTT.

The genes are TRBV7-2 and TRBJ1-1; D unclear. Germline V gene sequence: CDR1 SGHTA, CDR2 FQGNSA. The V end was cut by 1 base, the J end by 1 base, with 4 bases between. The CDR3 runs 13 residues. The CDR3 bases are TGTGCCAGCAGCTTAGGTCAGAACACTGAAGCTTTCTTT. It is translated as CASSLGQNTEAFF.

The genes are TRBV7-9 and TRBJ2-2, with 14 bases aligning to TRBD2. Germline-derived CDR1 and CDR2 are SEHNR and FQNEAQ (reference sequence). The CDR3 totals 18 residues. Trimming at V came to 1 base and at J to 3 bases, leaving 4 bases not matched to a gene. CDR3 DNA sequence: TGTGCCAGCAGCTTAGGACTAGCGGGAGGGCGCGACACCGGGGAGCTGTTTTTT. It is translated as CASSLGLAGGRDTGELFF.

This clone appeared a few times. The CDR3 loop is CASSPAYRGREQYF. CDR3 DNA sequence: TGTGCCAGCAGCCCGGCATACAGGGGGCGAGAGCAGTACTTC. This chain joins TRBV9 and TRBJ2-7, with 9 bases that match TRBD1. The CDR3 covers 14 residues. CDR1 is SGDLS, CDR2 YYNGEE, per germline. V was pared by 4 bases and J by 7 bases, with 9 bases of the junction left unmatched.

The V and J genes are TRBV4-3 and TRBJ1-2, with D hard to call. Between the trimmed V and J ends, which lost 1 base and 0 bases, there was a span of 12 bases. This CDR3 comprises 16 residues. Germline values: CDR1 LGHNA, CDR2 YSLEER. The CDR3 protein is CASSQAASGTNYGYTF. The CDR3, as DNA: TGCGCCAGCAGCCAAGCGGCAAGCGGTACTAACTATGGCTACACCTTC.

The sample holds a few counts of this clone. The DNA of the CDR3 is TGCAGTGGGACTGGGTTGAGCTCCTACGAGCAGTACTTC. Its protein is CSGTGLSSYEQYF. V is TRBV29-1 and J is TRBJ2-7, with D possibly being TRBD2 (6 bases). The CDR3 spans 13 residues. Germline lookup yields CDR1 SQVTM and CDR2 ANQGSEA.

This chain joins TRBV6-1 and TRBJ1-1, with 7 bases aligning to TRBD1. The CDR3 sequence is 15 residues long. V shed 4 bases and J 0 bases; nucleotides not matched to a gene: 5. Germline loops: CDR1 MNHNS, CDR2 SASEGT. DNA for the CDR3: TGTGCCAGCAGTGTTGGAGGGACAGTGAACACTGAAGCTTTCTTT. Translated: CASSVGGTVNTEAFF.

The J gene is TRBJ2-7, the V gene TRBV6-5; TRBD2 agrees at 7 bases. This CDR3 is 13 amino acids long. After removal of 5 bases from V and 8 bases from J, the junction contained 9 bases not matched to a gene. Germline V CDR1 and CDR2: MNHEY, SVGAGI. The CDR3 loop reads CASSGGEGRKQYF. CDR3 DNA sequence: TGTGCCAGCAGTGGGGGGGAGGGTAGGAAGCAGTACTTC.

This clone is a singleton in its sample. The chain combines TRBV5-1 with TRBJ2-7; no definite D call. The CDR3 runs to 14 residues. Looked up from germline, CDR1 is SGHRS and CDR2 is YFSETQ. The germline V and J ends were trimmed by 1 base and 1 base, with 9 bases remaining between them. CDR3 residues: CASSLWADSYEQYF. DNA of the CDR3: TGCGCCAGCAGCTTGTGGGCAGATTCCTACGAGCAGTACTTC. Full variable domain (missing parts from reference TRBV5-1 and TRBJ2-7): KAGVTQTPRYLIKTRGQQVTLSCSPISGHRSVSWYQQTPGQGLQFLFEYFSETQRNKGNFPGRFSGRQFSNSRSEMNVSTLELGDSALYLCASSLWADSYEQYFGPGTRLTVT.